This T cell receptor beta chain was recovered during a study of control samples from healthy donors and cancer patients. Sequencing used immunoSEQ multiplex PCR; TCRdb keeps in-frame clones, though not all of them. Seen here are roughly 81,000 clones, about 79% observed once, and the top ten hold about 9.9%. Trimming took off 6 bases at V and 1 base at J, with 13 bases between the two ends. This CDR3 has 14 residues. CDR1 and CDR2 (germline): MNHEY, SVGAGI. This clone was observed a few times. The specimen was PBMCs. The clonotype originates from a man aged 60-69 years with head and neck cancer. This sequence joins TRBV6-5 and TRBJ2-7, with D perhaps matching TRBD1 or TRBD2 (5 bases each). The CDR3 sequence: CASRPTGRSYEQYF. Written as DNA, the CDR3 is TGTGCCAGCAGGCCTACGGGACGGTCCTACGAGCAGTACTTC.